This entry concerns a single T cell receptor beta chain. This specimen comes from a study of blood T cell repertoires in COVID-19. Overall study: Both acute and convalescent COVID-19 samples were obtained from the United States, Italy and Spain. PBMCs, B-cell-depleted T cells, or T cells were the source of the cDNA or gDNA that made up the material.

Original analysis: Quantification of nucleated cells was approximated via reference gene primer amplification. The assay was immunoSEQ multiplex PCR, and TCRdb's table has in-frame clones only and misses some. V, J and clone size were drawn from that table, and D and trimming were deduced from the DNA. In the table there are approximately 530,000 clones, 70% to 90% of which are singletons. In Seattle, patients joined the study during active infection and were tracked longitudinally. This CDR3 is built from 14 residues. CDR1 and CDR2 (germline): SGDLS, YYNGEE. The V segment lost 4 bases and the J segment 7 bases; nucleotides outside the gene matches: 11.

The rearrangement links TRBV9 to TRBJ2-7; 7 bases line up with TRBD2. Material for sequencing was peripheral blood. This TCR came from a woman aged 50 to 60 with COVID-19, enrolled during active disease. CDR3 sequence (DNA): TGTGCCAGCAGCTCGGAATTTACAGCGGGGGAGCAGTACTTC. This sequence encodes CASSSEFTAGEQYF.